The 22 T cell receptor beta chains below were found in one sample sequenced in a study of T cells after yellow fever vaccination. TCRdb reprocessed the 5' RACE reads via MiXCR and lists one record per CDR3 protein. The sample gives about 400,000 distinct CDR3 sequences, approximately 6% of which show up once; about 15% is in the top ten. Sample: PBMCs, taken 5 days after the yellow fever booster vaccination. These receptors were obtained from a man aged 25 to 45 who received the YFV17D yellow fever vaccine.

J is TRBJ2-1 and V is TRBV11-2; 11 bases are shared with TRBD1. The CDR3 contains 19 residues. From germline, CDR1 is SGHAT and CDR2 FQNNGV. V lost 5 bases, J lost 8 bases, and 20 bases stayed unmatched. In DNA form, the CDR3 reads TGTGCCAGCAGCCGGGGACAGGGGGTCGACGGGTCCCCCCTCGATGAGCAGTTCTTC. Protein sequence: CASSRGQGVDGSPLDEQFF.

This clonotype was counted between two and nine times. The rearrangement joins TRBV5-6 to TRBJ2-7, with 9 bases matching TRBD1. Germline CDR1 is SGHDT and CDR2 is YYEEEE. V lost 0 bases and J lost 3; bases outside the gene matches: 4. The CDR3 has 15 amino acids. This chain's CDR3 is CASSLGGTGRYEQYF. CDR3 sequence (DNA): TGTGCCAGCAGCTTGGGGGGGACAGGGCGCTACGAGCAGTACTTC.

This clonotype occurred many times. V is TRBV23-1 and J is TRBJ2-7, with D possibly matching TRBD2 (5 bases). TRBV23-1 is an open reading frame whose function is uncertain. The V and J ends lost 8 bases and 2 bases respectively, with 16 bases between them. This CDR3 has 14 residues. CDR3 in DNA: TGCGCCAGCGCTCGGGGAGCCTTACCCTACGAGCAGTACTTC. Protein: CASARGALPYEQYF.

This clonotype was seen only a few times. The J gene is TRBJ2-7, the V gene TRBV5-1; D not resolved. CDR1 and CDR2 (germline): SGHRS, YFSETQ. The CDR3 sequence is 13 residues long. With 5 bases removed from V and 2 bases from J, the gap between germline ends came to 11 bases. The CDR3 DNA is TGCGCCAGCAGTTATGACCGCACCTACGAGCAGTACTTC. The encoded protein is CASSYDRTYEQYF.

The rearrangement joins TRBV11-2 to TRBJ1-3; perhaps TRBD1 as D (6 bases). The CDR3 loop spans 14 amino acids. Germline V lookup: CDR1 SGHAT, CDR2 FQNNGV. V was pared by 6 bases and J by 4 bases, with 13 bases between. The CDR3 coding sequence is TGTGCCAGCAGTCACAGGGTATCAGGAAACACCATATATTTT. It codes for CASSHRVSGNTIYF.

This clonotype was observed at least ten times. Written as DNA, the CDR3 is TGTGCCAGCAGCTCGGGACTAGCGGACGACAATGAGCAGTTCTTC. Encoded protein: CASSSGLADDNEQFF. V and J are TRBV5-4 and TRBJ2-1, with TRBD2 matching over 11 bases. CDR3 length: 15 residues. Trimming at V came to 3 bases and at J to 5 bases, leaving 4 bases not matched to a gene. Germline CDR1 is SGHNT and CDR2 is YYREEE (reference sequence).

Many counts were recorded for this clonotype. In DNA form, the CDR3 reads TGTGCCAGCAGCTTCGCTTCCAGGACAGGGGGAACTTTTCAGTACTTC. Translated: CASSFASRTGGTFQYF. This chain joins TRBV7-9 and TRBJ2-4; 10 positions match TRBD1. The CDR3 is made up of 16 amino acids. Germline CDR1 is SEHNR and CDR2 is FQNEAQ (reference sequence). The V and J ends lost 3 bases and 11 bases, in that order; junction bases with no gene match: 13. The complete variable domain, with remaining parts taken from reference TRBV7-9 and TRBJ2-4, reads DTGVSQNPRHKITKRGQNVTFRCDPISEHNRLYWYRQTLGQGPEFLTYFQNEAQLEKSRLLSDRFSAERPKGSFSTLEIQRTEQGDSAMYLCASSFASRTGGTFQYFGAGTRLSVL.

The CDR3 loop reads CASSLVGGANTEAFF. DNA of the CDR3: TGTGCCAGCAGCTTAGTTGGGGGCGCTAACACTGAAGCTTTCTTT. This rearrangement joins TRBV7-2 to TRBJ1-1, with D tentatively TRBD1 (6 bases). With 1 base removed from V and 2 bases from J, the gap between germline ends came to 11 bases. The CDR3 spans 15 residues. In germline, CDR1 is SGHTA, CDR2 FQGNSA.

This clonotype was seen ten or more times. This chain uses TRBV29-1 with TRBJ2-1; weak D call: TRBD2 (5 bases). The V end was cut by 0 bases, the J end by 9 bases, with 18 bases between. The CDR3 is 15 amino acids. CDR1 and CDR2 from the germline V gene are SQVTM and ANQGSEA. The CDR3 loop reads CSVEDQEGRLGEQFF. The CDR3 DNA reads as TGCAGCGTTGAAGATCAAGAGGGAAGATTAGGTGAGCAGTTCTTC.

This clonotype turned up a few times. CDR3 sequence (DNA): TGTGCCAGCAGGGTAGCTGGGGCCAACGTCCTGACTTTC. Translation: CASRVAGANVLTF. The rearrangement uses TRBV7-2 and TRBJ2-6; no firm D call. Per the germline V gene, CDR1 is SGHTA and CDR2 is FQGNSA. The CDR3 length is 13 residues. Between the trimmed V and J ends, which lost 6 bases and 2 bases, there was a span of 5 bases.

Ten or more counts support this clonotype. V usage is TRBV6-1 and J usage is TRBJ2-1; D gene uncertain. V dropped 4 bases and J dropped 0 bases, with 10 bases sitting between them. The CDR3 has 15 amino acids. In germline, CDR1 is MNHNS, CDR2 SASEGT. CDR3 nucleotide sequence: TGTGCCAGCAGTGCGATTTGGAGCTCCTACAATGAGCAGTTCTTC. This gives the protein CASSAIWSSYNEQFF.

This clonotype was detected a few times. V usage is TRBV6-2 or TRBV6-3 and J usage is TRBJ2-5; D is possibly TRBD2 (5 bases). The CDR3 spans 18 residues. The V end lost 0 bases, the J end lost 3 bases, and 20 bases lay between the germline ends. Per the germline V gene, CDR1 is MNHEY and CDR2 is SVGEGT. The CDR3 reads CASSYSMASLSPEETQYF. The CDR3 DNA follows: TGTGCCAGCAGTTACTCGATGGCTAGCTTGAGCCCCGAAGAGACCCAGTACTTC.

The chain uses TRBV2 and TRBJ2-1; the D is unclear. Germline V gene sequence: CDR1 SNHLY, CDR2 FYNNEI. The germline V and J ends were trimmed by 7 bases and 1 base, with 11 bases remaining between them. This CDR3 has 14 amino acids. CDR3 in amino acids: CASNLEGSYNEQFF. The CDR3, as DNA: TGTGCCAGCAATTTGGAAGGGTCCTACAATGAGCAGTTCTTC.

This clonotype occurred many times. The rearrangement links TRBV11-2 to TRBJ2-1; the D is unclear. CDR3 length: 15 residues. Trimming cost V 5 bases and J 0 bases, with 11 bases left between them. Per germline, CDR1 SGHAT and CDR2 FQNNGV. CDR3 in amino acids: CASSLILSSYNEQFF. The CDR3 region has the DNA TGTGCCAGCAGCCTCATTCTGAGCTCCTACAATGAGCAGTTCTTC.

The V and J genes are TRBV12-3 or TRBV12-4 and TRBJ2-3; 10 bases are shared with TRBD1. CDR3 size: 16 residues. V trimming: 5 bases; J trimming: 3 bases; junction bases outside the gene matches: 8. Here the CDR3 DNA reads TGTGCCAGCAGTCCCGACAGGGGGCAGGGGACAGATACGCAGTATTTT. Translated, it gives CASSPDRGQGTDTQYF.

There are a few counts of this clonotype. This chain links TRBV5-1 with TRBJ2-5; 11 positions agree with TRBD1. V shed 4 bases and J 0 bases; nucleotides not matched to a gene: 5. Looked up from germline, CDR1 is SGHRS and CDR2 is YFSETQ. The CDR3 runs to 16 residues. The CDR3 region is CASSPGTGGYQETQYF. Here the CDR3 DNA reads TGCGCCAGCAGCCCGGGGACAGGGGGATACCAAGAGACCCAGTACTTC. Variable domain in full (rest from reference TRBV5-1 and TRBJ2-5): KAGVTQTPRYLIKTRGQQVTLSCSPISGHRSVSWYQQTPGQGLQFLFEYFSETQRNKGNFPGRFSGRQFSNSRSEMNVSTLELGDSALYLCASSPGTGGYQETQYFGPGTRLLVL.

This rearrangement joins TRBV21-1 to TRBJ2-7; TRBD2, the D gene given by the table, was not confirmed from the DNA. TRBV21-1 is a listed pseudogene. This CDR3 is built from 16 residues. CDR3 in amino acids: CASSKPEGRTSYEQYF. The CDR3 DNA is TGTGCCAGCAGCAAACCGGAGGGCAGGACCTCCTACGAGCAGTACTTC.

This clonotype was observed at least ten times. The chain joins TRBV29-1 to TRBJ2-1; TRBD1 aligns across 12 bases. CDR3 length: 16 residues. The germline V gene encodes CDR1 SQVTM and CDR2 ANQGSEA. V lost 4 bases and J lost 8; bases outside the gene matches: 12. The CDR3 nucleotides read TGCAGCGTTGTTTTCCGGGACAGGGGGCCGTACTATGAGCAGTTCTTC. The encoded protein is CSVVFRDRGPYYEQFF.

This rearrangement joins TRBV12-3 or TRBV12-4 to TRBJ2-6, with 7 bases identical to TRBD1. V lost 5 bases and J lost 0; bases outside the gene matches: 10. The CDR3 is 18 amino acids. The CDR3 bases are TGTGCCAGCAGTCTGCGACAGGGTCGATACTCTGGGGCCAACGTCCTGACTTTC. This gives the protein CASSLRQGRYSGANVLTF.

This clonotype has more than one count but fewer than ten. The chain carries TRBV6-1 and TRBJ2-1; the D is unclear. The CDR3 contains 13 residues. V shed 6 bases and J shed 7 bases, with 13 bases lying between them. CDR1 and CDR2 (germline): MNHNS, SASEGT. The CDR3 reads CASSPRLWNEQFF. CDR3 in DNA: TGTGCCAGCAGCCCCCGCCTTTGGAATGAGCAGTTCTTC.

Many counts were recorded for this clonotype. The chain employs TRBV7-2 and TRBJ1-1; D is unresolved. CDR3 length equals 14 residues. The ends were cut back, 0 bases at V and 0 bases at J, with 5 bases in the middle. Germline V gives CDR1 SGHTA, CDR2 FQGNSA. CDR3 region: CASSLALLNTEAFF. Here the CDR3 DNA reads TGTGCCAGCAGCTTAGCGCTCTTGAACACTGAAGCTTTCTTT.

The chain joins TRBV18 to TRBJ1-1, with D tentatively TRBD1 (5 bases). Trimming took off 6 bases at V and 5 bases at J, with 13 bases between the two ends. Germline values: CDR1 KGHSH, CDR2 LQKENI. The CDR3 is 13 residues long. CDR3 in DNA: TGTGCCAGCTCCGACAGCCCCGGGACTGAAGCTTTCTTT. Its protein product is CASSDSPGTEAFF.